What follows is one T cell receptor beta chain and its context. Its antigen has not been determined. No base qualities exist here, and no much larger clone lies one base off it. Compared with germline, V lacks 4 bases and J lacks 5 bases; bases without a gene match: 9. Taken from cysteine to phenylalanine, the CDR3 has 18 residues. The sequence is cut down to CDR3 DNA, 54 bases in frame from base 1. The germline V gene supplies CDR1 SGHAT and CDR2 FQNNGV. This record comes from a study of CD8 T cells in ankylosing spondylitis (dated 2017 in TCRdb). Broadly, across the study: The study profiled T cell receptor beta repertoires in healthy donors and ankylosing spondylitis patients to find disease-linked TCR variants. The full study cohort comprised 20 to 25 ankylosing spondylitis patients and over 95 healthy donors. Peripheral blood was sampled, and synovial fluid was also collected from ankylosing spondylitis patients. Overall study outcomes, separate from this receptor: A TCR beta motif of fewer than 10 highly homologous amino acid variants appeared characteristic of blood from ankylosing spondylitis patients. Some motif variants had previously been reported in the synovial fluid and blood of reactive arthritis patients, which suggests shared mechanisms of disease initiation. Significant enrichment of the disease-linked clones was reported in matched synovial fluid samples from ankylosing spondylitis patients. The disease-linked clones had a CD8+ phenotype and were found at relatively low frequencies in peripheral blood.

Sequencing instrument: Illumina HiSeq 2500. TCR beta libraries were prepared by quantitative 5'-RACE with molecular barcodes. Processing in the source paper ran as follows. To identify disease-linked TCR variants, a new computational method was used, one built on a probabilistic model of VDJ rearrangement. TCRdb redid the processing of the public reads, applying fastp at Q25 and MiXCR, and retained in-frame beta chains. Records with the same CDR3 protein are collapsed into one entry carrying the most frequent genes and DNA. TCRdb's processing, not the authors', yielded these V and J calls. This sample gives 150,000 to 200,000 distinct CDR3 sequences in total; about a third of them show up just once. The ten top clones hold approximately 6% of the sample. Synovial fluid samples and blood samples obtained from the same ankylosing spondylitis patients were matched.

The clonotype was recovered from a male donor with ankylosing spondylitis. The sample was synovial fluid, either unsorted or a sorted T cell fraction (not recorded which). The chain employs TRBV11-2 and TRBJ2-2, with 14 middle bases fitting TRBD2. The DNA sequence follows: TGTGCCAGCAGCTACCGGGGACTAGCGGGAGTAGGTACCGGGGAGCTGTTTTTT. This codes for CASSYRGLAGVGTGELFF. The CDR3 plus the reference TRBV11-2 and TRBJ2-2 genes for the other parts give the full variable domain: EAGVAQSPRYKIIEKRQSVAFWCNPISGHATLYWYQQILGQGPKLLIQFQNNGVVDDSQLPKDRFSAERLKGVDSTLKIQPAKLEDSAVYLCASSYRGLAGVGTGELFFGEGSRLTVL.